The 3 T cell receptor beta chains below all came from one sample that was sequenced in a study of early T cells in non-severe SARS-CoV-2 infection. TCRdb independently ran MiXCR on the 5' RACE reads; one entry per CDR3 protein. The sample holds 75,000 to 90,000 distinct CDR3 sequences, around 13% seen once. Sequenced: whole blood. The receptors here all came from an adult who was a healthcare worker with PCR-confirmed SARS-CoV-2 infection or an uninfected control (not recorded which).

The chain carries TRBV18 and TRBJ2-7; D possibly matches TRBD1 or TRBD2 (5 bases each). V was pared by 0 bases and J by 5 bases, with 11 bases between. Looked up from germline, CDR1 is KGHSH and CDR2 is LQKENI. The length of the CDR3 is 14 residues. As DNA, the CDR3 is TGTGCCAGCTCACCACCGGGGGAGAGAAACGAGCAGTACTTC. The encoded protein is CASSPPGERNEQYF.

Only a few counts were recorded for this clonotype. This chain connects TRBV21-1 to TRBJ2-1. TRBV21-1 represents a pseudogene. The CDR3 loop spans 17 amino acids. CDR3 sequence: CASSSRGTGSTYNEQFF. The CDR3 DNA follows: TGTGCCAGCAGCAGCCGAGGAACAGGGAGCACCTACAATGAGCAGTTCTTC.

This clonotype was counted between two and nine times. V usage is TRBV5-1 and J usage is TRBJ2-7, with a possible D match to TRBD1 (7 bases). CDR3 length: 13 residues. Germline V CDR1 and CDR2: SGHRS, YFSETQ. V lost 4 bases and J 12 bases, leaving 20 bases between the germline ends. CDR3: CASSAGQKNILYF. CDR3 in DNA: TGCGCCAGCAGCGCGGGACAGAAAAACATCCTGTACTTC.